What follows describes a single T cell receptor (beta chain). No antigen is known for it. The entry originates in a study of CD8+ T cells in alopecia areata. The CDR3 length is 13 residues. Deletions cut 4 bases from V and 5 bases from J, with 15 bases between. CDR1 is SQVTM and CDR2 is ANQGSEA in the germline V gene. Documented treatment: oral pan-JAK inhibitor, 5-10 mg twice daily. RNA was extracted and reverse transcribed into cDNA as the sequencing template. Clones were read by immunoSEQ multiplex PCR, and TCRdb kept only the in-frame ones, dropping some. The table records 170,000 or so clones, around 50% of them present only once. Study observations and caveats: Tofacitinib significantly reduced both scalp clonality and expanded CD8+ clones among the top 100. Among patients, TCR sharing was less clear than in mice, a difference possibly due in part to HLA diversity in the patient population.

The specimen was CD8+ T cells sorted from blood, collected at week 24, from a patient treated with tofacitinib. This sequence originates from a human donor with alopecia areata. The chain uses TRBV29-1 and TRBJ2-7, with unresolved D. The CDR3 DNA reads as TGCAGCGTTGCCGAAGGGTCCCTCCACGAGCAGTACTTC. Its translation: CSVAEGSLHEQYF.